This T cell receptor (beta chain) was captured by sequencing in a study of blood T cell repertoires in COVID-19. Study background: Donors in the United States, Italy and Spain gave samples during acute or convalescent COVID-19. T cells, B-cell-depleted T cells, or PBMCs provided the cDNA or gDNA that served as material.

Per the germline V gene, CDR1 is DFQATT and CDR2 is SNEGSKA (reference sequence). V was clipped by 3 bases and J by 1 base, with 11 bases between them. The CDR3 has 14 residues. Authors' methods: Amplification with reference gene primers provided the estimates of nucleated cell counts. TCRdb's table, derived via immunoSEQ multiplex PCR, lists solely in-frame clones and lacks some. V and J calls and clone size come straight from that table; D and trimming were deduced from the DNA. The data contain roughly 80,000 clones, around nine tenths of them singletons. This TCR was recovered from a woman older than 75 with acute or convalescent COVID-19. The chain couples TRBV20-1 to TRBJ2-3, with D tentatively TRBD1 (5 bases). The sample consisted of peripheral blood. CDR3 DNA sequence: TGCAGTGCTAGTCAACAGGCTCGCACAGATACGCAGTATTTT. Protein sequence: CSASQQARTDTQYF.